The 4 T cell receptor beta chains below come from one sample, sequenced in a study of blood T cell repertoires in COVID-19. Measured with immunoSEQ multiplex PCR; TCRdb has only the in-frame clones, and not every one. Among just over 150,000 clones listed, 85% to 90% were seen once. Material for sequencing was peripheral blood. The receptors shown here come from a woman aged 40 to 50 with acute or convalescent COVID-19.

The table lists this clone with a few counts. The genes are TRBV4-1 and TRBJ2-1, with D tentatively TRBD1 (7 bases). The CDR3 runs to 16 residues. With 1 base removed from V and 6 bases from J, the gap between germline ends came to 16 bases. Germline V lookup: CDR1 MGHRA, CDR2 YSYEKL. CDR3 in amino acids: CASSQGGTVDVNEQFF. DNA of the CDR3: TGCGCCAGCAGCCAAGGCGGGACAGTGGATGTCAATGAGCAGTTCTTC.

This clone was counted a single time. The chain has TRBV4-2 and TRBJ2-6; unclear D gene. Germline V gene sequence: CDR1 LGHNA, CDR2 YNFKEQ. V dropped 2 bases and J dropped 0 bases, with 5 bases sitting between them. CDR3 length equals 15 residues. CDR3 nucleotide sequence: TGTGCCAGCAGCCAAAGCTCCTCTGGGGCCAACGTCCTGACTTTC. The encoded protein is CASSQSSSGANVLTF.

This chain uses TRBV9 with TRBJ2-1; 13 positions agree with TRBD2. This CDR3 is built from 16 residues. After removal of 0 bases from V and 6 bases from J, the junction contained 3 bases not matched to a gene. Germline CDR1 and CDR2: SGDLS and YYNGEE. CDR3 DNA sequence: TGTGCCAGCAGCGTAGCACTAGCGGGGGGGCGCAATGAGCAGTTCTTC. It yields the protein CASSVALAGGRNEQFF.

This clone was counted between two and nine times. The chain carries TRBV7-3 and TRBJ1-1; 9 nucleotides match TRBD1. CDR1 SGHTA and CDR2 FQGTGA come from the germline V gene. V shed 5 bases and J 5 bases; nucleotides not matched to a gene: 3. The CDR3 consists of 13 residues. CDR3 nucleotide sequence: TGTGCCAGCAGCGCTGACAGGGGGACTGAAGCTTTCTTT. Its translation is CASSADRGTEAFF.